This TCR beta chain was retrieved from a study of blood T cell repertoires in COVID-19 (TCRdb year 2020). Study-level background: The collaborator samples originated in the United States, Italy and Spain and spanned the acute and convalescent phases of COVID-19. The repertoires were made available in a free public database intended to serve as a resource for research on the immune response to SARS-CoV-2. The samples were drawn from two sources: the first 160 participants of the ongoing ImmuneRACE study, and 1,200 or so subjects contributed by 6 global collaborators. Nearly every sample came with metadata listing a de-identified subject ID, COVID-19 status, age in years and sex. The dataset comprised deeply sampled blood TCRbeta repertoires from subjects exposed to, actively infected with, or recovered from COVID-19. Where available, HLA class I and class II types were taken from metadata supplied by the sample provider and were not determined by assay-based typing. The material from the prospective study consisted of cDNA or gDNA derived from T cells, B-cell-depleted T cells, or PBMCs. Overall study outcomes, separate from this receptor: The amount of clinical and demographic metadata varied by source and participant and was provided uncurated.

Turning to this clone: The antigen it recognizes is unknown. Base qualities were left out, and no much larger clone turns up one base away.

Each collaborating institution followed its own protocols to collect whole blood in K2EDTA tubes. For TCRbeta analysis, collaborators shipped samples in one of three forms: frozen whole blood, isolated PBMCs, or DNA extracted from either of those sample types. V is cut by 3 bases and J by 2 bases, and the space between the germline ends is 15 bases. Looking up the germline V gene yields CDR1 MRHNA and CDR2 SNTAGT. The CDR3 holds 16 amino acids from the cysteine to the phenylalanine. Just CDR3 DNA is preserved here, 48 bases in frame from base 1. The immunoSEQ Assay, a bias-controlled multiplex PCR, was used to amplify TCRbeta CDR3 regions from genomic DNA. As for how the authors treated the data: Nucleated cell counts per sample were estimated from amplification of reference gene primers within the assay. To quantify the absolute abundance of each unique TCRbeta CDR3 rearrangement, sequence reads were collapsed and filtered. For each sample, productive Simpson clonality was calculated as the square root of Simpson's diversity index over productive rearrangements. As stored in TCRdb, this immuneACCESS dataset retains in-frame rearrangements with V and J assigned. A fraction of the clones does not appear; measured against another copy, unresolved V genes explain less than half of the discrepancy, and the remainder lacks a known reason. Clone size and V and J calls were adopted from that table, with D and trimming inferred from the DNA. This sample lists roughly 100,000 clones; more than 75% were detected once. The ten biggest clones cover about 12% of the sample.

The origin of this receptor is a human donor in a cohort sampled during active COVID-19. Sample: peripheral blood. The chain is assembled from TRBV6-4 and TRBJ2-3; the D gene remains uncertain. The bases are TGTGCCAGCAGTGAATTCCCGGGTCACTCCACAGATACGCAGTATTTT. It is translated as CASSEFPGHSTDTQYF.